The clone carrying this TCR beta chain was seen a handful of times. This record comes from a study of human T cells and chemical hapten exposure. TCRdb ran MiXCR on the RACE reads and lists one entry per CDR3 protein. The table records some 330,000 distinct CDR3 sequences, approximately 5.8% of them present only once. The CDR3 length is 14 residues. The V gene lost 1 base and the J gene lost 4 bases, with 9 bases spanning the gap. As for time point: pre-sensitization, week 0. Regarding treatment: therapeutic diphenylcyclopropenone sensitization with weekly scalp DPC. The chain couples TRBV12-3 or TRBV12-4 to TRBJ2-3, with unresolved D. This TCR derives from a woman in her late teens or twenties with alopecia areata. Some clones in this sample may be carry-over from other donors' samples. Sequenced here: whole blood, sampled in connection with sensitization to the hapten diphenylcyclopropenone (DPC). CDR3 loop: CASSLDLLADTQYF. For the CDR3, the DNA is TGTGCCAGCAGTTTAGACCTACTCGCAGATACGCAGTATTTT.